Listed here are 30 T cell receptor beta chains from one sample, sequenced in a study of T cells in Graves' hyperthyroidism and ophthalmopathy. The CDR3 regions of TCR beta were amplified from RNA transcripts. An initial round of RT-PCR targeting the TCR CDR3 relied on the HTBI primer set. TCRdb itself ran the multiplex PCR reads through MiXCR, one entry per CDR3 protein. The sample includes about 590,000 distinct CDR3 sequences, approximately 15% of them seen just once. Source material: blood. All receptors derive from a woman aged 18-29 years with Graves' ophthalmopathy.

The table lists this clonotype with many counts. This rearrangement joins TRBV6-1 to TRBJ1-5, with D possibly matching TRBD1 (6 bases). Trimming left V 5 bases short and J 3 bases short, with 17 bases between. This CDR3 spans 16 amino acids. Germline V lookup: CDR1 MNHNS, CDR2 SASEGT. This chain's CDR3 is CASSPGWGASNQPQHF. Here the CDR3 DNA reads TGTGCCAGCAGTCCAGGGTGGGGGGCCTCCAATCAGCCCCAGCATTTT.

This clonotype was recorded many times. J is TRBJ2-5 and V is TRBV7-8; TRBD1 might be the D (6 bases). With 3 bases removed from V and 4 bases from J, the gap between germline ends came to 24 bases. The CDR3 is 18 amino acids. Per the germline V gene, CDR1 is SGHVS and CDR2 is FQNEAQ. This CDR3 reads CASSLRYPGQGIPETQYF. In DNA, the CDR3 is TGTGCCAGCAGCTTGCGCTATCCAGGGCAGGGGATCCCAGAGACCCAGTACTTC. Filled out from reference TRBV7-8 and TRBJ2-5, the complete variable domain reads GAGVSQSPRYKVAKRGQDVALRCDPISGHVSLFWYQQALGQGPEFLTYFQNEAQLDKSGLPSDRFFAERPEGSVSTLKIQRTQQEDSAVYLCASSLRYPGQGIPETQYFGPGTRLLVL.

The chain links TRBV25-1 to TRBJ1-2, with TRBD1 matching over 8 bases. The CDR3 consists of 14 residues. V lost 7 bases and J lost 7; bases outside the gene matches: 11. Per the germline V gene, CDR1 is MGHDK and CDR2 is SYGVNS. The CDR3 coding sequence is TGTGCCAGCAAGCCGGGTGGACAGGGTGCTGGCTACACCTTC. Translation gives CASKPGGQGAGYTF.

The chain has TRBV6-1 and TRBJ1-2; unclear D gene. Germline-derived CDR1 and CDR2 are MNHNS and SASEGT. The V end lost 6 bases, the J end lost 1 base, and 15 bases lay between the germline ends. There are 15 residues in the CDR3. CDR3 sequence (DNA): TGTGCCAGCAGCCCCCCGTGGGGAAGTAACTATGGCTACACCTTC. It codes for CASSPPWGSNYGYTF.

This clonotype has more than one count but fewer than ten. A much larger clonotype is one base distant, so this may be a read error. The CDR3 region is CASSPLQRKTEAFF. CDR3 nucleotides: TGTGCCAGCTCACCCCTACAGAGGAAAACTGAAGCTTTCTTT. V and J are TRBV18 and TRBJ1-1, with D uncertain. V was trimmed by 3 bases and J by 5 bases, leaving 13 bases between them. The CDR3 sequence is 14 residues long. Germline V CDR1 and CDR2: KGHSH, LQKENI.

The chain uses TRBV20-1 and TRBJ1-5, with TRBD1 as a possible D gene (5 bases). This CDR3 contains 15 residues. V lost 1 base and J lost 0, with 10 bases in between. In germline, CDR1 is DFQATT, CDR2 SNEGSKA (reference sequence). The CDR3 sequence: CSARGRGDSNQPQHF. The CDR3 nucleotides read TGCAGTGCTAGAGGTAGAGGGGATAGCAATCAGCCCCAGCATTTT.

This clonotype was recorded many times. V is TRBV7-9 and J is TRBJ1-4; no clear D. The CDR3 contains 15 residues. Per germline, CDR1 SEHNR and CDR2 FQNEAQ (reference sequence). The V and J ends lost 3 bases and 8 bases respectively, with 16 bases between them. In DNA form, the CDR3 reads TGTGCCAGCAGCTTTTACACGGAACGGGTAGAAAAACTGTTTTTT. It yields the protein CASSFYTERVEKLFF.

This clonotype was picked up many times. V gene TRBV6-5 combines with J gene TRBJ2-5; D is undetermined. V was pared by 2 bases and J by 3 bases, with 19 bases between. The CDR3 sequence is 17 residues long. The germline CDR1 and CDR2 sequences are MNHEY and SVGAGI. CDR3 residues: CASSYGPIRLVEETQYF. Here the CDR3 DNA reads TGTGCCAGCAGTTACGGGCCGATTAGGCTGGTGGAAGAGACCCAGTACTTC.

The sample holds many counts of this clonotype. The genes are TRBV12-3 or TRBV12-4 and TRBJ2-3; 7 bases line up with TRBD2. The trim removed 8 bases at V and 4 bases at J, leaving 12 bases unmatched. This CDR3 is 15 amino acids long. The CDR3 DNA reads TGTGCCAGCCACCCTGGGGGAGGGCCCCCAGATACGCAGTATTTT. Protein sequence: CASHPGGGPPDTQYF.

This chain joins TRBV4-3 and TRBJ2-1; weak D call: TRBD1 (5 bases). CDR3 size: 17 residues. V gave up 0 bases and J gave up 5 bases, with 17 bases separating them. Germline-derived CDR1 and CDR2 are LGHNA and YSLEER. The CDR3 nucleotides are TGCGCCAGCAGCCAAGATAAAGGGGCCTCCACCCACAATGAGCAGTTCTTC. It codes for CASSQDKGASTHNEQFF.

This clonotype was picked up many times. This rearrangement joins TRBV2 to TRBJ2-3, with D perhaps TRBD1 or TRBD2 (6 bases each). CDR1 and CDR2 from the germline V gene are SNHLY and FYNNEI. The germline V and J ends were trimmed by 7 bases and 6 bases, with 17 bases remaining between them. The CDR3 extends over 14 amino acids. CDR3 nucleotides: TGTGCCAGCACCCGGAGGGCAGGGGCCGATACGCAGTATTTT. Translation gives CASTRRAGADTQYF.

This clonotype was observed at least ten times. This chain links TRBV7-8 with TRBJ2-3; D is undetermined. The germline gives CDR1 SGHVS, CDR2 FQNEAQ. This CDR3 comprises 15 residues. V gave up 2 bases and J gave up 2 bases, with 11 bases separating them. The CDR3 region has the DNA TGTGCCAGCAGCTTACTAGTGGAGACCACAGATACGCAGTATTTT. It yields the protein CASSLLVETTDTQYF.

This clonotype was observed many times. The rearrangement joins TRBV20-1 to TRBJ2-7; 7 bases match TRBD1. V lost 6 bases, J lost 1 base, and 6 bases stayed unmatched. Germline CDR1 and CDR2: DFQATT and SNEGSKA (reference sequence). This CDR3 spans 13 amino acids. CDR3 nucleotide sequence: TGCAGTGCAACAAGGGACAGATCCTACGAGCAGTACTTC. Translated: CSATRDRSYEQYF.

This clonotype occurred many times. The V gene is TRBV3-1, the J gene TRBJ2-1, with D unclear. Germline V gene lookup returns CDR1 LGHDT and CDR2 YNNKEL (reference sequence). V lost 0 bases to trimming and J lost 0 bases, with 9 bases between them. The CDR3 loop spans 16 amino acids. The CDR3 here is CASSQDWLSSYNEQFF. Written as DNA, the CDR3 is TGTGCCAGCAGCCAAGACTGGTTGAGCTCCTACAATGAGCAGTTCTTC.

In this sample, this clonotype turned up many times. The CDR3 DNA reads as TGTGCCAGCAGCTTAATCACAGGATCTAACTATGGCTACACCTTC. As protein: CASSLITGSNYGYTF. This chain links TRBV11-2 with TRBJ1-2; a possible D gene is TRBD1 (5 bases). The V end lost 2 bases, the J end lost 0 bases, and 10 bases lay between the germline ends. This CDR3 region has 15 residues. Germline CDR1 reads SGHAT; CDR2 reads FQNNGV.

This clonotype was detected many times. This chain connects TRBV6-1 to TRBJ1-3; no clear D gene. V dropped 3 bases and J dropped 4 bases, with 7 bases sitting between them. The CDR3 totals 13 residues. Germline lookup yields CDR1 MNHNS and CDR2 SASEGT. The CDR3, as DNA: TGTGCCAGCAGTGAGTACACAGGAAACACCATATATTTT. It codes for CASSEYTGNTIYF.

This clonotype was found many times. The chain uses TRBV2 and TRBJ1-2; no clear D gene. This CDR3 has 13 residues. Per germline, CDR1 SNHLY and CDR2 FYNNEI. Trimming stripped 1 base from V and 10 bases from J, with 13 bases between. Here the CDR3 reads CASSEEPVLDYTF. The CDR3 nucleotides are TGTGCCAGCAGTGAAGAGCCAGTTCTCGACTACACCTTC.

This clonotype was counted at least ten times. This chain uses TRBV27 with TRBJ1-5; D perhaps matches TRBD1 (5 bases). The CDR3 has 16 residues. Germline V gene data show CDR1 as MNHEY and CDR2 as SMNVEV (reference sequence). V gave up 4 bases and J gave up 3 bases, with 16 bases separating them. CDR3 loop: CASSSIGAGVNQPQHF. CDR3 nucleotide sequence: TGTGCCAGCAGTTCGATCGGGGCAGGAGTCAATCAGCCCCAGCATTTT.

The V gene is TRBV7-2, the J gene TRBJ2-1, with 10 bases aligning to TRBD1. V dropped 5 bases and J dropped 5; count of bases not matched to a gene: 6. This CDR3 comprises 15 residues. In germline, CDR1 is SGHTA, CDR2 FQGNSA. The CDR3 nucleotides read TGTGCCAGCAGCCAAGGACAGGGGGGTGACAATGAGCAGTTCTTC. It codes for CASSQGQGGDNEQFF.

DNA of the CDR3: TGTGCCAGCAGCTTAGCGGGACACCCCAATTCACCCCTCCACTTT. This codes for CASSLAGHPNSPLHF. V usage is TRBV7-9 and J usage is TRBJ1-6; a possible D gene is TRBD1 (6 bases). V dropped 0 bases and J dropped 7 bases, with 10 bases sitting between them. The CDR3 runs to 15 residues. The germline V gene encodes CDR1 SEHNR and CDR2 FQNEAQ (reference sequence). The full variable domain, with the rest looked up from reference TRBV7-9 and TRBJ1-6, is DTGVSQNPRHKITKRGQNVTFRCDPISEHNRLYWYRQTLGQGPEFLTYFQNEAQLEKSRLLSDRFSAERPKGSFSTLEIQRTEQGDSAMYLCASSLAGHPNSPLHFGNGTRLTVT.

In regard to this clonotype: A read error may account for a junction end that differs from germline. V usage is TRBV7-7 and J usage is TRBJ2-5; possibly TRBD2 for D (5 bases). This CDR3 is built from 16 residues. Germline CDR1 is SSHAT and CDR2 is FNYEAQ (reference sequence). The CDR3 sequence is CASSPHRTGNQETQYF. The CDR3 coding sequence is TGTGCTAGCAGCCCCCACCGGACGGGAAATCAAGAGACCCAGTACTTC.

This clonotype was recorded at least ten times. The chain joins TRBV24-1 to TRBJ2-3, with a weak D call TRBD2 (5 bases). The CDR3 is made up of 16 amino acids. The V gene's germline CDR1 is KGHDR and CDR2 SFDVKD. V lost 0 bases, J lost 1 base, and 10 bases lay in between. The CDR3 reads CATSDLEFGGTDTQYF. CDR3 in DNA: TGTGCCACCAGTGATTTGGAGTTCGGGGGCACAGATACGCAGTATTTT.

The rearrangement links TRBV12-3 or TRBV12-4 to TRBJ2-2; D gene unclear. V lost 6 bases, J lost 0 bases, and 8 bases lay in between. The CDR3 runs 14 residues. The DNA for the CDR3 is TGTGCCAGCAGCCCCGCTACGAACACCGGGGAGCTGTTTTTT. It yields the protein CASSPATNTGELFF.

This clonotype was seen only a few times. The chain combines TRBV4-1 with TRBJ2-3, with D tentatively TRBD1 or TRBD2 (5 bases each). Germline CDR1 and CDR2: MGHRA and YSYEKL. V was trimmed by 4 bases and J by 5 bases, leaving 13 bases between them. The CDR3 extends over 14 amino acids. Here the CDR3 reads CASSLSGDRDTQYF. DNA for the CDR3: TGCGCCAGCAGCCTGTCTGGGGACCGAGATACGCAGTATTTT.

At least ten counts were recorded for this clonotype. The chain employs TRBV5-4 and TRBJ2-7, with 7 positions matching TRBD1. This CDR3 is 14 amino acids long. The V segment lost 5 bases and the J segment 4 bases; nucleotides outside the gene matches: 9. The germline gives CDR1 SGHNT, CDR2 YYREEE (reference sequence). The CDR3 here is CASRKPGQTYEQYF. CDR3 coding DNA: TGTGCCAGCAGAAAACCGGGACAGACATACGAGCAGTACTTC. Complete variable domain (other parts from reference TRBV5-4 and TRBJ2-7): ETGVTQSPTHLIKTRGQQVTLRCSSQSGHNTVSWYQQALGQGPQFIFQYYREEENGRGNFPPRFSGLQFPNYSSELNVNALELDDSALYLCASRKPGQTYEQYFGPGTRLTVT.

The sample holds many counts of this clonotype. The chain carries TRBV6-1 and TRBJ1-5; 9 nucleotides align to TRBD1. The germline V gene encodes CDR1 MNHNS and CDR2 SASEGT. The CDR3 is 17 amino acids. The V segment lost 6 bases and the J segment 2 bases; nucleotides outside the gene matches: 11. The CDR3 loop reads CASRSVHRGRGNQPQHF. The CDR3 nucleotides read TGTGCCAGCAGATCGGTTCACAGGGGGCGAGGCAATCAGCCCCAGCATTTT.

There are many counts of this clonotype. The chain joins TRBV5-8 to TRBJ2-3, with 7 bases matching TRBD1. J was trimmed by 4 bases and V by 1 base; bases with no gene match: 9. Germline loops: CDR1 SGHTS, CDR2 YDEGEE. CDR3 length equals 16 residues. The CDR3 sequence is CASSLNTGAGADTQYF. CDR3 bases: TGTGCCAGCAGCTTGAACACAGGGGCAGGAGCAGATACGCAGTATTTT.

In regard to this clonotype: The conserved phenylalanine or tryptophan normally closing the CDR3 is absent here, so this likely arose from a read error. The chain has TRBV6-5 and TRBJ2-3, with D possibly being TRBD2 (7 bases). Germline V gives CDR1 MNHEY, CDR2 SVGAGI. This CDR3 has 17 residues. V was shortened by 2 bases and J by 4 bases, with 19 bases between the two germline ends. CDR3 region: CASSYGGGSYLPDTQYL. The CDR3 DNA sequence: TGTGCCAGCAGTTACGGGGGCGGGAGCTACCTCCCAGATACGCAGTATCTT.

This clonotype was counted a few times. V usage is TRBV27 and J usage is TRBJ2-2, with 10 nucleotides matching TRBD2. The CDR3 runs 15 residues. Trimming took 0 bases from V and 7 from J; bases not matched to a gene: 2. Germline V gives CDR1 MNHEY, CDR2 SMNVEV (reference sequence). In DNA, the CDR3 is TGTGCCAGCAGTTTATCACTAGCGGGGAACGGGGAGCTGTTTTTT. This encodes CASSLSLAGNGELFF.

This clonotype was detected many times. The CDR3 reads CAWSNLDSLDGYTF. CDR3 in DNA: TGTGCCTGGAGTAACCTGGACAGCTTGGATGGCTACACCTTC. The chain recombines TRBV30 with TRBJ1-2; tentatively, D is TRBD1 (6 bases). V lost 2 bases and J lost 6, with 16 bases in between. This CDR3 is 14 amino acids long. Germline V lookup: CDR1 GTSNPN, CDR2 SVGIG (reference sequence). Complete variable domain (other parts from reference TRBV30 and TRBJ1-2): SQTIHQWPATLVQPVGSPLSLECTVEGTSNPNLYWYRQAAGRGLQLLFYSVGIGQISSEVPQNLSASRPQDRQFILSSKKLLLSDSGFYLCAWSNLDSLDGYTFGSGTRLTVV.